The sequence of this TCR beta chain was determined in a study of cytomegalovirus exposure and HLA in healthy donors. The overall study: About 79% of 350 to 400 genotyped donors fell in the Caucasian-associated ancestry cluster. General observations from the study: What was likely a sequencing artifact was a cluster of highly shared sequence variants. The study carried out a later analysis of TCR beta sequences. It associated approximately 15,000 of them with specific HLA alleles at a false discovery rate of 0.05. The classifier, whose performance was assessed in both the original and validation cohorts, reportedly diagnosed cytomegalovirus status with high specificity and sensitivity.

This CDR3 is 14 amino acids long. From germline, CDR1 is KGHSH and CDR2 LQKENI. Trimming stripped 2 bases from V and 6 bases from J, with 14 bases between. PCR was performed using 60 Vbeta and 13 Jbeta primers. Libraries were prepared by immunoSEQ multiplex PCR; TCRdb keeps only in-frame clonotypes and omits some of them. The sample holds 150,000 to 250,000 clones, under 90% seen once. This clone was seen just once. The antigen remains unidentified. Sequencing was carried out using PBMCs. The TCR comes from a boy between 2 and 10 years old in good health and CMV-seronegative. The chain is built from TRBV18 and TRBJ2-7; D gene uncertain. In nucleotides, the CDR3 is TGTGCCAGCTCACCATCGCGATCTAGATCCGAGCAGTACTTC. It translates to CASSPSRSRSEQYF. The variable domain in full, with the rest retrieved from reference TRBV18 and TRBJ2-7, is NAGVMQNPRHLVRRRGQEARLRCSPMKGHSHVYWYRQLPEEGLKFMVYLQKENIIDESGMPKERFSAEFPKEGPSILRIQQVVRGDSAAYFCASSPSRSRSEQYFGPGTRLTVT.